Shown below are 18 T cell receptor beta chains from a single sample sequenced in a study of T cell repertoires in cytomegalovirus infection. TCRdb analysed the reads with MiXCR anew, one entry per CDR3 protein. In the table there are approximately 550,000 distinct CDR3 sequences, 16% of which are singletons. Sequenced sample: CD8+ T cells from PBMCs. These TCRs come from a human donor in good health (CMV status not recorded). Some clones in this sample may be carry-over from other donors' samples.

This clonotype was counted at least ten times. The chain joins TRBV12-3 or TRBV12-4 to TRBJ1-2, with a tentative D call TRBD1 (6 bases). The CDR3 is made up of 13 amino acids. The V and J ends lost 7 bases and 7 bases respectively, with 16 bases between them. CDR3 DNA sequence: TGTGCCAGCAACGATCCAGGGGTTGGTGGCTACACCTTC. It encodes CASNDPGVGGYTF.

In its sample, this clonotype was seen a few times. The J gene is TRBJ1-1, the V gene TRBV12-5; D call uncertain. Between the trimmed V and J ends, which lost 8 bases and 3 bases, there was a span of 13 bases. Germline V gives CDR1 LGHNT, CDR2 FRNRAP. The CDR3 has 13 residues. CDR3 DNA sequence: TGTGCTAGTTTCGGTGGGAGGGACACTGAAGCTTTCTTT. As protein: CASFGGRDTEAFF.

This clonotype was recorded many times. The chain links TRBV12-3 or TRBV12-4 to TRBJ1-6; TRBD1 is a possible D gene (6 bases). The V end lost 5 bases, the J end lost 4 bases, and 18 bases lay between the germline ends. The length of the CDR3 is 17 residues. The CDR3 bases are TGTGCCAGCAGTCCCCTAGGCAGGGGAGGATATAATTCACCCCTCCACTTT. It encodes CASSPLGRGGYNSPLHF.

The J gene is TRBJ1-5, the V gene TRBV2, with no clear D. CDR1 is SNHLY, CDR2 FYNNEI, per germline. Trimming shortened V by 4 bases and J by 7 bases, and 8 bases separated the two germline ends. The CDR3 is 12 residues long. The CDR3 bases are TGTGCCAGCAGTGGAGGGTTCCAGCCCCAGCATTTT. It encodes CASSGGFQPQHF.

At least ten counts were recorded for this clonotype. The CDR3 nucleotides read TGTGCCAGCAGCTTGGGCGGGGGGGCCTATGAGCAGTTCTTC. Encoded protein: CASSLGGGAYEQFF. The chain has TRBV7-3 and TRBJ2-1; TRBD2 matches 9 bases. Per the germline V gene, CDR1 is SGHTA and CDR2 is FQGTGA. This CDR3 has 14 residues. J lost 8 bases, V lost 3 bases, and 5 bases had no gene match. Using reference TRBV7-3 and TRBJ2-1 for the parts outside the CDR3, the full variable domain is GAGVSQTPSNKVTEKGKYVELRCDPISGHTALYWYRQSLGQGPEFLIYFQGTGAADDSGLPNDRFFAVRPEGSVSTLKIQRTERGDSAVYLCASSLGGGAYEQFFGPGTRLTVL.

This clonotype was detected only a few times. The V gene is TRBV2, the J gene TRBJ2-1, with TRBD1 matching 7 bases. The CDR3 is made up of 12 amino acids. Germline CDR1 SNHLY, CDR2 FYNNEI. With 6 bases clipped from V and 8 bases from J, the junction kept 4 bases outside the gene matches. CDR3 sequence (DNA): TGTGCCAGCAGAAGGGACAGAGATGAGCAGTTCTTC. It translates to CASRRDRDEQFF.

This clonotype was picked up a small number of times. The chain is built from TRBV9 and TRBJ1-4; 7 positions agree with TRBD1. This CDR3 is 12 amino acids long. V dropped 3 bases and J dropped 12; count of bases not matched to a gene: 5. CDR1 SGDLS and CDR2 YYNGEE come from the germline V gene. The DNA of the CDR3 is TGTGCCAGCAGCGGGGACAGTCGGGAACTGTTTTTT. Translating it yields CASSGDSRELFF.

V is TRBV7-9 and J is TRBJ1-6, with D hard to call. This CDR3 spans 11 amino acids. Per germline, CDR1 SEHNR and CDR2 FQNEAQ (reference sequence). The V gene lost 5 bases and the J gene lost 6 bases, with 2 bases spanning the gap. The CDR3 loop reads CASSGNSPLHF. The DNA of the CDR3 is TGTGCCAGCAGCGGTAATTCACCCCTCCACTTT.

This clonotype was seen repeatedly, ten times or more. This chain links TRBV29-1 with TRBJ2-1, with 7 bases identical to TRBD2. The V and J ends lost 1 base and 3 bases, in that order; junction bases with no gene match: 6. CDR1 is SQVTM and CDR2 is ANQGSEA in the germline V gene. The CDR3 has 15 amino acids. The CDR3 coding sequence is TGCAGCGTTGAAGTCCGCGGGAGCATCTACAATGAGCAGTTCTTC. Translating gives CSVEVRGSIYNEQFF.

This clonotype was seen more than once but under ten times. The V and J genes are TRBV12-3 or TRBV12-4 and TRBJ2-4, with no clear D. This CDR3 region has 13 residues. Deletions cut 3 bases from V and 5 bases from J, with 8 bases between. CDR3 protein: CASSFGEENIQYF. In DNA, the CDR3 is TGTGCCAGCAGTTTCGGTGAGGAAAACATTCAGTACTTC.

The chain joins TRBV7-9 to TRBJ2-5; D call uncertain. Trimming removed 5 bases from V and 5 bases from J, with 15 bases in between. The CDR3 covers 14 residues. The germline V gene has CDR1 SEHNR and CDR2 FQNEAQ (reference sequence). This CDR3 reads CASSPNYQAETQYF. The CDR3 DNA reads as TGTGCCAGCAGCCCTAACTATCAGGCCGAGACCCAGTACTTC.

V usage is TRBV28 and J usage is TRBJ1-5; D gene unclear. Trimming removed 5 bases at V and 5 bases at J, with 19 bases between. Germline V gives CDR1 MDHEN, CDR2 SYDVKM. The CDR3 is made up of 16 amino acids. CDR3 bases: TGTGCCAGCAGTCCCCGTGCAGCGATAGATTATCAGCCCCAGCATTTT. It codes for CASSPRAAIDYQPQHF.

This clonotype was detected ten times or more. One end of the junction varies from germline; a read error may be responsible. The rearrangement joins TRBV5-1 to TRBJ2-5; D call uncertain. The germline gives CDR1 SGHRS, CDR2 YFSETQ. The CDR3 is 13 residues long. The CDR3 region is CASSLGVQETQYF. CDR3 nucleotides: TGTGCCAGCAGCTTAGGAGTCCAAGAGACCCAGTACTTC.

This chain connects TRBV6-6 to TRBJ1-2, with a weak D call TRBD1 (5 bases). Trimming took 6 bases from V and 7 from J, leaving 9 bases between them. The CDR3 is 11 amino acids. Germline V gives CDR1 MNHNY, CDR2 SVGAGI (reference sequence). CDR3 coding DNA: TGTGCCAGCAGCGGGGACGTTGGCTACACCTTC. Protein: CASSGDVGYTF.

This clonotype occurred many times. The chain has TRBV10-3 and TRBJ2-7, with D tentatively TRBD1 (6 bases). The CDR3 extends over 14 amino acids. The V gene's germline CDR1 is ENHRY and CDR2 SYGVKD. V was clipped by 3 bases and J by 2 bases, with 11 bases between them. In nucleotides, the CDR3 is TGTGCCATCAGTGATAGGGACAAAGCCTACGAGCAGTACTTC. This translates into CAISDRDKAYEQYF.

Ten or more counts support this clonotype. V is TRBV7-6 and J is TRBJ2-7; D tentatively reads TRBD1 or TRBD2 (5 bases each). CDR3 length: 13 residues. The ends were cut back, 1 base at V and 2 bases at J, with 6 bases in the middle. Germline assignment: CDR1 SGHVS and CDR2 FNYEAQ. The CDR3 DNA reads TGTGCCAGCAGCTTAGGGGACCCCTACGAGCAGTACTTC. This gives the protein CASSLGDPYEQYF. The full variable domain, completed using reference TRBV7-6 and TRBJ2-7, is GAGVSQSPRYKVTKRGQDVALRCDPISGHVSLYWYRQALGQGPEFLTYFNYEAQQDKSGLPNDRFSAERPEGSISTLTIQRTEQRDSAMYRCASSLGDPYEQYFGPGTRLTVT.

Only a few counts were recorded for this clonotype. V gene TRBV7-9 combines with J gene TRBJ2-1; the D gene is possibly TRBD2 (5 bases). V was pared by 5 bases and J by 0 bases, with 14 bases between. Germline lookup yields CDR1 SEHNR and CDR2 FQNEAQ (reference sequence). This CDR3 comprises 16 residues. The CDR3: CASSTTRLSSYNEQFF. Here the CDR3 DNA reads TGTGCCAGCAGCACAACTAGGCTTAGCTCCTACAATGAGCAGTTCTTC. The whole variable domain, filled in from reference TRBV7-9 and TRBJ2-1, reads DTGVSQNPRHKITKRGQNVTFRCDPISEHNRLYWYRQTLGQGPEFLTYFQNEAQLEKSRLLSDRFSAERPKGSFSTLEIQRTEQGDSAMYLCASSTTRLSSYNEQFFGPGTRLTVL.

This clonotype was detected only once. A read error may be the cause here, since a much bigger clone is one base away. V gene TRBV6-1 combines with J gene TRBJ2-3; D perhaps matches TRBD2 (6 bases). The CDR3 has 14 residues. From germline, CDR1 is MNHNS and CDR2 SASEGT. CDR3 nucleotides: TGTGCCAGCATGCTAGCGAACATGGGAGATACGCAGTGTTTT. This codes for CASMLANMGDTQCF.